The source of this TCR beta chain is a study of T cell clones after liver transplantation. The wider study: In this trial, immunosuppression withdrawal was attempted within 2 years of liver transplant. Samples came pre-transplant, pre-randomization before withdrawal, and post-randomization after withdrawal ended.

This CDR3 region has 15 residues. Germline V gene lookup returns CDR1 LGHNA and CDR2 YSLEER. The V gene lost 0 bases and the J gene lost 1 base, with 9 bases spanning the gap. Libraries were prepared by immunoSEQ multiplex PCR; TCRdb keeps only in-frame clonotypes and omits some of them. This sample carries fewer than 15,000 clones, nearly 75% of them seen once, and the ten largest clones take approximately 30%. The rearrangement links TRBV4-3 to TRBJ2-5; D is perhaps TRBD1 (5 bases). This TCR derives from a human patient who received a liver transplant. Some T cells may have come from the graft donor. The starting material was CD8+ T cells from blood, obtained at the 22-month timepoint. Here the CDR3 DNA reads TGCGCCAGCAGCCAAGACCTGACAGCCCAAGAGACCCAGTACTTC. It translates to CASSQDLTAQETQYF.